One sample yielded the 23 T cell receptor beta chains listed below, sequenced in a study of T cells in Graves' hyperthyroidism and ophthalmopathy. There were TCR beta CDR3 regions amplified from RNA transcripts. The HTBI primer set drove a first-round RT-PCR of the TCR CDR3. From the multiplex PCR reads, TCRdb called clonotypes with MiXCR, one entry per CDR3 protein. The sample consists of hundreds of thousands of distinct CDR3 sequences, 15% to 20% of them appearing once. Sequencing used blood. These TCRs come from a woman between 25 and 40 years old with Graves' hyperthyroidism.

This clonotype was recorded many times. The chain recombines TRBV5-4 with TRBJ2-7, with D possibly matching TRBD2 (6 bases). V lost 4 bases and J lost 2, with 13 bases in between. The CDR3 is 14 residues long. Germline CDR1 is SGHNT and CDR2 is YYREEE (reference sequence). The CDR3 DNA reads as TGTGCCAGCAGCCCTGGGGGGAGCCCCTACGAGCAGTACTTC. This sequence encodes CASSPGGSPYEQYF.

This clonotype was picked up a small number of times. This sequence joins TRBV20-1 and TRBJ1-1; 7 bases are shared with TRBD1. The CDR3 loop spans 13 amino acids. V shed 6 bases, J shed 5 bases, and the junction held 9 bases outside the gene matches. The germline CDR1 and CDR2 sequences are DFQATT and SNEGSKA (reference sequence). The CDR3 DNA sequence: TGCAGTGCGACGGACAGGCAGGGGACTGAAGCTTTCTTT. It specifies CSATDRQGTEAFF.

The chain combines TRBV5-6 with TRBJ1-2; D remains ambiguous. V was pared by 1 base and J by 5 bases, with 18 bases between. The CDR3 spans 16 residues. Germline values: CDR1 SGHDT, CDR2 YYEEEE. The CDR3 loop is CASSLKISQQLYGYTF. The CDR3 region has the DNA TGTGCCAGCAGCTTGAAGATTAGCCAGCAGCTTTATGGCTACACCTTC.

Many counts were recorded for this clonotype. J is TRBJ2-5 and V is TRBV7-9, with no clear D. Trimming removed 6 bases from V and 2 bases from J, with 13 bases in between. The germline V gene encodes CDR1 SEHNR and CDR2 FQNEAQ (reference sequence). This CDR3 region has 14 residues. CDR3 DNA: TGTGCCAGCAGTTCAGACGCTACTCAAGAGACCCAGTACTTC. This gives the protein CASSSDATQETQYF.

This clonotype was detected many times. This chain joins TRBV28 and TRBJ1-5, with 9 positions matching TRBD1. This CDR3 has 14 amino acids. CDR1 MDHEN and CDR2 SYDVKM come from the germline V gene. V lost 6 bases, J lost 7 bases, and 7 bases stayed unmatched. CDR3 bases: TGTGCCAGCAGGGGACAGGGTTCGCGGCAGCCCCAGCATTTT. This encodes CASRGQGSRQPQHF.

In its sample, this clonotype was seen a few times. V is TRBV2 and J is TRBJ1-1, with D unresolved. CDR3 size: 13 residues. V shed 8 bases and J shed 6 bases, with 16 bases lying between them. CDR1 and CDR2 from the germline V gene are SNHLY and FYNNEI. This CDR3 reads CASGVAMDAEAFF. The CDR3 bases are TGTGCCAGCGGGGTCGCCATGGACGCTGAAGCTTTCTTT.

The V gene is TRBV9, the J gene TRBJ1-3; TRBD1 might be the D (6 bases). Per germline, CDR1 SGDLS and CDR2 YYNGEE. V lost 3 bases, J lost 0 bases, and 22 bases lay in between. The CDR3 contains 19 residues. CDR3 DNA: TGTGCCAGCAGCGCATGGGACATCCCACCCCCTTACTCTGGAAACACCATATATTTT. This sequence encodes CASSAWDIPPPYSGNTIYF.

This clonotype appeared a few times. The rearrangement joins TRBV15 to TRBJ2-2; D is possibly TRBD1 or TRBD2 (5 bases each). V lost 0 bases and J lost 12, with 29 bases in between. CDR1 LNHNV and CDR2 YYDKDF come from the germline V gene (reference sequence). The CDR3 has 19 residues. CDR3 nucleotides: TGTGCCACCAGCAGAGATCCCCCATTGGGACGGGCCACCGAGGGAAAGCTGTTTTTT. Translated: CATSRDPPLGRATEGKLFF.

This clonotype has ten or more counts. The chain carries TRBV6-2 or TRBV6-3 and TRBJ1-1, with a weak D call TRBD1 (6 bases). The germline CDR1 and CDR2 sequences are MNHEY and SVGEGT. V dropped 2 bases and J dropped 1 base, with 14 bases sitting between them. The CDR3 sequence is 16 residues long. The DNA of the CDR3 is TGTGCCAGCAGTTACCCAGGGGCGTTTTGGAACACTGAAGCTTTCTTT. Translation gives CASSYPGAFWNTEAFF.

On this clonotype itself: With a much larger clone just one base away, this may be a read error. The chain couples TRBV5-5 to TRBJ1-1; D ambiguous. This CDR3 spans 13 amino acids. The V end lost 7 bases, the J end lost 3 bases, and 13 bases lay between the germline ends. CDR1 SGHKS and CDR2 YYEKEE come from the germline V gene (reference sequence). The CDR3 loop is CASGPYWDTEAFF. The CDR3 nucleotides read TGTGCCAGCGGCCCTTACTGGGACACTGAAGCTTTCTTT. Variable domain in full (rest from reference TRBV5-5 and TRBJ1-1): DAGVTQSPTHLIKTRGQQVTLRCSPISGHKSVSWYQQVLGQGPQFIFQYYEKEERGRGNFPDRFSARQFPNYSSELNVNALLLGDSALYLCASGPYWDTEAFFGQGTRLTVV.

There are many counts of this clonotype. The chain recombines TRBV6-1 with TRBJ2-7, with 8 bases matching TRBD1. The V and J ends lost 3 bases and 3 bases, in that order; junction bases with no gene match: 4. Germline V CDR1 and CDR2: MNHNS, SASEGT. This CDR3 has 14 amino acids. CDR3: CASSDPGQVYEQYF. The CDR3 coding sequence is TGTGCCAGCAGTGACCCGGGACAGGTCTACGAGCAGTACTTC.

V and J are TRBV11-3 and TRBJ2-3; tentatively, D is TRBD1 (5 bases). This CDR3 is built from 15 residues. Germline V gene lookup returns CDR1 SGHNT and CDR2 YENEEA. V gave up 5 bases and J gave up 2 bases, with 14 bases separating them. This CDR3 reads CASSQDGAATDTQYF. The CDR3 coding sequence is TGTGCCAGCAGCCAAGATGGGGCAGCCACAGATACGCAGTATTTT.

This clonotype was found many times. This chain connects TRBV29-1 to TRBJ1-1; no clear D. This CDR3 is 13 amino acids long. CDR1 and CDR2 (germline): SQVTM, ANQGSEA. V gave up 4 bases and J gave up 0 bases, with 9 bases separating them. The chain's CDR3 is CSVVRRLNTEAFF. The CDR3 nucleotides are TGCAGCGTTGTAAGACGGCTGAACACTGAAGCTTTCTTT.

The sample holds many counts of this clonotype. The J gene is TRBJ1-3, the V gene TRBV7-8, with D unclear. The CDR3 extends over 17 amino acids. V lost 4 bases to trimming and J lost 1 base, with 17 bases between them. Germline CDR1 and CDR2: SGHVS and FQNEAQ. CDR3 sequence: CASSSTMWGPSGNTIYF. The DNA for the CDR3 is TGTGCCAGCAGCTCCACGATGTGGGGTCCATCTGGAAACACCATATATTTT. Full variable domain (missing parts from reference TRBV7-8 and TRBJ1-3): GAGVSQSPRYKVAKRGQDVALRCDPISGHVSLFWYQQALGQGPEFLTYFQNEAQLDKSGLPSDRFFAERPEGSVSTLKIQRTQQEDSAVYLCASSSTMWGPSGNTIYFGEGSWLTVV.

The chain recombines TRBV11-2 with TRBJ2-1, with 7 bases identical to TRBD2. CDR1 is SGHAT, CDR2 FQNNGV, per germline. The trim removed 5 bases at V and 16 bases at J, leaving 14 bases unmatched. The CDR3 extends over 13 amino acids. In nucleotides, the CDR3 is TGTGCCAGCAGCAGGTCTAGCGGCCATCTCGGTTTCTTC. It translates to CASSRSSGHLGFF. Variable domain in full (rest from reference TRBV11-2 and TRBJ2-1): EAGVAQSPRYKIIEKRQSVAFWCNPISGHATLYWYQQILGQGPKLLIQFQNNGVVDDSQLPKDRFSAERLKGVDSTLKIQPAKLEDSAVYLCASSRSSGHLGFFGPGTRLTVL.

This chain links TRBV19 with TRBJ2-4; TRBD1 aligns across 8 bases. V lost 5 bases, J lost 1 base, and 13 bases stayed unmatched. The CDR3 loop spans 18 amino acids. Germline V lookup: CDR1 LNHDA, CDR2 SQIVND (reference sequence). The CDR3 nucleotides are TGTGCCAGTAGTGACAGGGGTTTCGGCGGTCCTGCCAAAAACATTCAGTACTTC. Amino acid sequence: CASSDRGFGGPAKNIQYF. Together with reference TRBV19 and TRBJ2-4, the CDR3 gives the full variable domain: DGGITQSPKYLFRKEGQNVTLSCEQNLNHDAMYWYRQDPGQGLRLIYYSQIVNDFQKGDIAEGYSVSREKKESFPLTVTSAQKNPTAFYLCASSDRGFGGPAKNIQYFGAGTRLSVL.

This clonotype was detected many times. The rearrangement links TRBV3-1 to TRBJ1-1; D call uncertain. Germline CDR1 is LGHDT and CDR2 is YNNKEL (reference sequence). The germline V and J ends were trimmed by 4 bases and 7 bases, with 16 bases remaining between them. There are 14 residues in the CDR3. CDR3 residues: CASSPRTVAVEAFF. The CDR3 region has the DNA TGTGCCAGCAGCCCCAGGACCGTTGCCGTTGAAGCTTTCTTT.

This clonotype was seen only a few times. The rearrangement links TRBV14 to TRBJ2-3; D tentatively fits TRBD1 or TRBD2 (5 bases each). Deletions cut 0 bases from V and 6 bases from J, with 7 bases between. This CDR3 is built from 13 residues. In germline, CDR1 is SGHDN, CDR2 FVKESK. This CDR3 is CASSQDWGDTQYF. The CDR3 bases are TGTGCCAGCAGCCAAGATTGGGGGGATACGCAGTATTTT.

This clonotype has more than one count but fewer than ten. The V call is TRBV7-2, the J call TRBJ2-3; 8 bases align to TRBD2. The ends lost 3 bases at V and 1 base at J; junction bases unmatched: 3. From germline, CDR1 is SGHTA and CDR2 FQGNSA. The CDR3 covers 15 residues. The chain's CDR3 is CASSFVAGRTDTQYF. DNA of the CDR3: TGTGCCAGCAGCTTTGTAGCGGGGCGCACAGATACGCAGTATTTT. The full variable domain, with the rest looked up from reference TRBV7-2 and TRBJ2-3, is GAGVSQSPSNKVTEKGKDVELRCDPISGHTALYWYRQSLGQGLEFLIYFQGNSAPDKSGLPSDRFSAERTGGSVSTLTIQRTQQEDSAVYLCASSFVAGRTDTQYFGPGTRLTVL.

This clonotype was observed at least ten times. The genes are TRBV10-3 and TRBJ2-7, with 8 bases matching TRBD2. With V trimmed by 6 bases and J by 5 bases, 12 bases remained unmatched. The germline V gene has CDR1 ENHRY and CDR2 SYGVKD. The CDR3 extends over 15 amino acids. CDR3 coding DNA: TGTGCCATCAGAAAAGGGAGCGGGAGTTACAACGAGCAGTACTTC. Translating it yields CAIRKGSGSYNEQYF.

This clonotype was observed many times. The V call is TRBV7-9, the J call TRBJ2-5; possibly TRBD1 for D (5 bases). V dropped 1 base and J dropped 0 bases, with 12 bases sitting between them. Germline values: CDR1 SEHNR, CDR2 FQNEAQ (reference sequence). The CDR3 consists of 16 residues. The CDR3 nucleotides are TGTGCCAGCAGCTTAGGACAGAGGTACGACCAAGAGACCCAGTACTTC. Protein sequence: CASSLGQRYDQETQYF.

This clonotype was seen at least ten times. V gene TRBV2 combines with J gene TRBJ2-1; D call uncertain. This CDR3 has 11 residues. Between the trimmed V and J ends, which lost 5 bases and 7 bases, there was a span of 6 bases. Germline CDR1 SNHLY, CDR2 FYNNEI. CDR3 in amino acids: CASSLWNEQFF. The DNA for the CDR3 is TGTGCCAGCAGTTTGTGGAATGAGCAGTTCTTC.

This clonotype showed up many times. CDR3 coding DNA: TGTGCCAGCAGTTACGGCGCGGGAGTCGGCGAGCAGTACTTC. As protein: CASSYGAGVGEQYF. J is TRBJ2-7 and V is TRBV6-6, with 7 bases matching TRBD2. Germline CDR1 MNHNY, CDR2 SVGAGI (reference sequence). This CDR3 has 14 amino acids. V was pared by 2 bases and J by 6 bases, with 7 bases of the junction left unmatched.